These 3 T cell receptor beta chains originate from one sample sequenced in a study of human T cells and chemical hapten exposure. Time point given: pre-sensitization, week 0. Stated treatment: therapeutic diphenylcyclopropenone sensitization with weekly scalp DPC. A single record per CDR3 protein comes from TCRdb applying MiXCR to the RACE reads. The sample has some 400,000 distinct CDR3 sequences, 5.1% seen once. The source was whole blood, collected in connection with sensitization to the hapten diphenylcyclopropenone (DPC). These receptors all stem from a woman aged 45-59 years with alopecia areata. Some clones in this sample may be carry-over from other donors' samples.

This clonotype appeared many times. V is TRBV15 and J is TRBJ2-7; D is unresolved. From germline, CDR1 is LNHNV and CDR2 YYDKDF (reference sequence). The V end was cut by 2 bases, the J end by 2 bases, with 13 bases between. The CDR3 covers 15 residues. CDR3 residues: CATSRRSSVTYEQYF. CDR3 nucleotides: TGTGCCACCAGCAGACGGTCCAGCGTCACCTACGAGCAGTACTTC.

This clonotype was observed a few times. CDR3 amino acids: CAWSRTGTTGELFF. The CDR3 region has the DNA TGTGCCTGGAGTCGGACAGGGACCACCGGGGAGCTGTTTTTT. The chain is built from TRBV30 and TRBJ2-2; TRBD1 agrees at 8 bases. J gave up 4 bases and V 2 bases, and 3 bases lay outside the gene matches. Germline CDR1 is GTSNPN and CDR2 is SVGIG (reference sequence). The length of the CDR3 is 14 residues.

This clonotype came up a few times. CDR3 DNA: TGCAGTGCTACAGGGAACGGGGAGCTGTTTTTT. Amino acids: CSATGNGELFF. The V gene is TRBV20-1, the J gene TRBJ2-2; D is perhaps TRBD1 (5 bases). CDR3 length: 11 residues. The germline V and J ends were trimmed by 4 bases and 7 bases, with 7 bases remaining between them. Germline values: CDR1 DFQATT, CDR2 SNEGSKA (reference sequence).